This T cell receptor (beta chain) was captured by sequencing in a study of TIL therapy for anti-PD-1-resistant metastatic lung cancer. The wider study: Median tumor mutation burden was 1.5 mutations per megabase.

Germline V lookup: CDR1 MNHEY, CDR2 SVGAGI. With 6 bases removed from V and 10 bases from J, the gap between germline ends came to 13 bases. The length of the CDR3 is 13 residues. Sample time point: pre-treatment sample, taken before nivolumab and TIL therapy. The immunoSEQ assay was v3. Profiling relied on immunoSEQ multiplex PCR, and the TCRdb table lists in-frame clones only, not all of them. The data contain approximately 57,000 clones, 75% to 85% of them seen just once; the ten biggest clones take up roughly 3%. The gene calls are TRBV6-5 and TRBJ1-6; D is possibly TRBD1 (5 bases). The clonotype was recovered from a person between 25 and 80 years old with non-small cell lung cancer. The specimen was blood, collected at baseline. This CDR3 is CASSLWWGSPLHF. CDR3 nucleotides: TGTGCCAGCAGCCTATGGTGGGGGTCACCCCTCCACTTT.